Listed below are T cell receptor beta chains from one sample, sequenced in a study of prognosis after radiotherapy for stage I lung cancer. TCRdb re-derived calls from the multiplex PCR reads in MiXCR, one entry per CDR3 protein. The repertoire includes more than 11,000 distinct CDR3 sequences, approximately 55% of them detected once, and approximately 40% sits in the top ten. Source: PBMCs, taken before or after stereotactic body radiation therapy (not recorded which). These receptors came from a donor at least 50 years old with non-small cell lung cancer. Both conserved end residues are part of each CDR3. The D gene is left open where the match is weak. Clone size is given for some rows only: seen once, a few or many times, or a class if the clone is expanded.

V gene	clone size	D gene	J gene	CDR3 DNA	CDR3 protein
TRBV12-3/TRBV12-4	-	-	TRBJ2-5	TGTGCCAGCAGTTCCGGCCGGGATATCGAGACCCAGTACTTC	CASSSGRDIETQYF
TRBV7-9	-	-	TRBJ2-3	TGTGCCAGCAGCTTAGGTCAGATCACAGATACGCAGTATTTT	CASSLGQITDTQYF
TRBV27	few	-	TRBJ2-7	TGTGCCAGCAGTCTAAACTTGGACAGAATCTACGAGCAGTACTTC	CASSLNLDRIYEQYF
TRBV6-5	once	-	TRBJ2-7	TGTGCCAGCAGTTACCCCCCTGCCTACGAGCAGTACTTC	CASSYPPAYEQYF
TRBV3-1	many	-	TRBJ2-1	TGTGCCAGCAGCCAAGATTCTCTAAGGTTTTTGGTCAATGAGCAGTTCTTC	CASSQDSLRFLVNEQFF
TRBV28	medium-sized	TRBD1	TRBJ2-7	TGTGCCAGCAGAAAACCCCCCTATCGGACAGGGGGCTACGAGCAGTACTTC	CASRKPPYRTGGYEQYF
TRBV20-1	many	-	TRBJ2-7	TGCAGTGCTAGAGATGCGCAGGGGTACTACGAGCAGTACTTC	CSARDAQGYYEQYF
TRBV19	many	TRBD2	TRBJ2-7	TGTGCCAGTAGTGGGACTACCCGGGGCGAGCAGTACTTC	CASSGTTRGEQYF
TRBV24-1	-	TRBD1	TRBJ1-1	TGTGCCAGCAGTTGGCCTGGACAGGGGATAAGTGAATCTTTCTTT	CASSWPGQGISESFF
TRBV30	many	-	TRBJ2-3	TGTGCCTGGAGTGGATTTAAGCGGAGCACAGATACGCAGTATTTT	CAWSGFKRSTDTQYF
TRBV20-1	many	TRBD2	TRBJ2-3	TGCAGTGCTAGAGGGCAGGGTAGCGGGGGTTTTTCAGTTAACACAGATACGCAGTATTTT	CSARGQGSGGFSVNTDTQYF
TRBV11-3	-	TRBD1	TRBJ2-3	TGTGCCAGCAGCTTTGGGACAGGGCGGTCAGATACGCAGTATTTT	CASSFGTGRSDTQYF
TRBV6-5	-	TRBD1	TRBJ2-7	TGTGCCAGCCGTTACCGCGACAGGGTGGGCTACGAGCAGTACTTC	CASRYRDRVGYEQYF
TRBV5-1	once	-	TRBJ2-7	TGCGCCAGCAATGTGGAGTACGAGCAGTACTTC	CASNVEYEQYF
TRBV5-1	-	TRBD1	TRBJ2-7	TGCGCCAGCAGCTCAAGCCTAAAGACAGGGCCCCTTACTGAGCAGTACTTC	CASSSSLKTGPLTEQYF
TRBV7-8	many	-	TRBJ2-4	TGTGCCAGCAGCTTAGTTCCGGGGTTGGACAAAAACATTCAGTACTTC	CASSLVPGLDKNIQYF
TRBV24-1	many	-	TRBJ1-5	TGTGCCACCAGTGGACAGTTCAATCAGCCCCAGCATTTT	CATSGQFNQPQHF
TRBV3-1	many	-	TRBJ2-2	TGTGCCAGCAGCCAAGATTACTCCTCGAGTACCGGGGAGCTGTTTTTT	CASSQDYSSSTGELFF
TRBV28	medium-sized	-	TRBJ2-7	TGTGCCAGCAGACGCGGGACGAGCTCCTACGAGCAGTACTTC	CASRRGTSSYEQYF
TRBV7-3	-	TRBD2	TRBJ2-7	TGTGCCAGCATCCCTACGGGGGTGGCTAGCGGGAGTTACGAGCAGTACTTC	CASIPTGVASGSYEQYF
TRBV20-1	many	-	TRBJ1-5	TGCAGTGCTAGCCTCCCGGCATCGGGTCAGCCCCAGCATTTT	CSASLPASGQPQHF
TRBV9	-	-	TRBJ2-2	TGTGCCAGCAGCGTAGCGCCTCAATCAGGGGAGCTGTTTTTT	CASSVAPQSGELFF
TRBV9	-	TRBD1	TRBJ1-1	TGTGCCAGCAGCCCCGGACAGGGGGGCACTGAAGCTTTCTTT	CASSPGQGGTEAFF
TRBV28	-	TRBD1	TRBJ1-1	TGTGCCAGCAGTCTCGGACAGGGAGAAGCTTTCTTT	CASSLGQGEAFF
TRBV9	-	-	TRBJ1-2	TGTGCCAGCAGCACTGGACAGAGGGAAGGCTACACCTTC	CASSTGQREGYTF
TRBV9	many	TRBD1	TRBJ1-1	TGTGCCAGCAGTCGCTGGACAGGGTTGAACACTGAAGCTTTCTTT	CASSRWTGLNTEAFF
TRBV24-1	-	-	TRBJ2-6	TGTGCCACCCCAGTCTGGTCTGGGGACAACGTCCTGACTTTC	CATPVWSGDNVLTF
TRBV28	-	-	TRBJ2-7	TGTGCCAGCAGTCCCAGTTTTGGGGGTGCTTGGTGCGAGCAGTACTTC	CASSPSFGGAWCEQYF
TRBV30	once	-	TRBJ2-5	TGTGCCTGGACAGGAGGTTGGGAGACCCAGTACTTC	CAWTGGWETQYF
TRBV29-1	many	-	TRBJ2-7	TGCAGCGTTGTAATAGCAGACTCCTACGAGCAGTACTTC	CSVVIADSYEQYF
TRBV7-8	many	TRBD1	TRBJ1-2	TGTGCCAGCAGCTTAGCGTGGAAGGGACAGGGGAACTATGGCTACACCTTC	CASSLAWKGQGNYGYTF
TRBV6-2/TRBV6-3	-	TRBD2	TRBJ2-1	TGTGCCAGCAGGACTAGCGGGAGTGAAACCAGCTCCTACAATGAGCAGTTCTTC	CASRTSGSETSSYNEQFF
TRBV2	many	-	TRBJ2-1	TGTGCCAGCAGGGGCTGGGTGTCGTCCAATGAGCAGTTCTTC	CASRGWVSSNEQFF
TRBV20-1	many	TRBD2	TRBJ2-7	TGCAGTGCTAGAGTTGGGAGCGGGGGGCTCGCCTACGAGCAGTACTTC	CSARVGSGGLAYEQYF
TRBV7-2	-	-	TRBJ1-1	TGTGCCAGCGGCGCCTACCAGGACGAAGCTTTCTTT	CASGAYQDEAFF
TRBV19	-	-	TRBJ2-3	TGTGCCATTACCCTAAGGTGGGTCACAGATACGCAGTATTTT	CAITLRWVTDTQYF
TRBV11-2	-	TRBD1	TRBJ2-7	TGTGCCAGCAGCTTTAGGGACAGGGGAATTGACGAGCAGTACTTC	CASSFRDRGIDEQYF
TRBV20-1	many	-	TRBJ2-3	TGCAGGGCCGGAAGAGGCACCGATACGCAGTATTTT	CRAGRGTDTQYF
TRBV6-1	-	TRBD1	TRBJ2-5	TGTGCCAGCAGTGAGTCAGGGGGCTATGAGACCCAGTACTTC	CASSESGGYETQYF
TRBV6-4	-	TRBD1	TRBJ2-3	TGTGCCAGCAGTGAACGACAGGGATCCTCGGATACGCAGTATTTT	CASSERQGSSDTQYF
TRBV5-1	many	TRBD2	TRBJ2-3	TGCGCCAGCAGAACCGGGACTAGCGCAACCACAGATACGCAGTATTTT	CASRTGTSATTDTQYF
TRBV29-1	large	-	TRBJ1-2	TGCAGCGTTGTTGCTTACGACTATGGCTACACCTTC	CSVVAYDYGYTF
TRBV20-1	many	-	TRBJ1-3	TGCAGTGCTAGAGATACCGGCCGGGGCAACACCATATATTTT	CSARDTGRGNTIYF
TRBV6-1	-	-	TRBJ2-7	TGTGCCAGCACTCCGGCAGGACCCTACGAGCAGTACTTC	CASTPAGPYEQYF
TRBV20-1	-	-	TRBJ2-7	TGCAGTGCTAAAAGTATGGGACCAGCTTACGATCAGTACTTC	CSAKSMGPAYDQYF
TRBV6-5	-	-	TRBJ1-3	TGTGCCAGCAGTTACTCTGGGGGGACTGGAAACACCATATATTTT	CASSYSGGTGNTIYF